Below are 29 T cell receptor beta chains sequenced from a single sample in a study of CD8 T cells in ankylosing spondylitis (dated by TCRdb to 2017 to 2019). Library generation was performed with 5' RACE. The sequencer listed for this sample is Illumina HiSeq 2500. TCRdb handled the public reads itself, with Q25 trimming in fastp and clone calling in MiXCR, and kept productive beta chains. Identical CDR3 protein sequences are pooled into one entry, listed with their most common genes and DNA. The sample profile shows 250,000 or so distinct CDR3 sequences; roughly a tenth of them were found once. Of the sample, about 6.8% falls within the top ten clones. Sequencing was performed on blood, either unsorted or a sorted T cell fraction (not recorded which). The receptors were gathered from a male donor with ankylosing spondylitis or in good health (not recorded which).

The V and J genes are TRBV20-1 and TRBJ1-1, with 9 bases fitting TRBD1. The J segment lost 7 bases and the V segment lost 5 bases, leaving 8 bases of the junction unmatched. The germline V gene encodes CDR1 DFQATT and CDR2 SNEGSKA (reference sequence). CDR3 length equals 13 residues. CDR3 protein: CSAPRTGVGEAFF. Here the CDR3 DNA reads TGCAGTGCTCCCCGGACAGGGGTTGGTGAAGCTTTCTTT.

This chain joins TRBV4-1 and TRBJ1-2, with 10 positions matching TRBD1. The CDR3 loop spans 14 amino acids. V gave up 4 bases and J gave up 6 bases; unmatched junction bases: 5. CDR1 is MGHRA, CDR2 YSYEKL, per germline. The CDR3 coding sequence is TGCGCCAGCAGCCGGACGACAGGGGGCAATGGCTACACCTTC. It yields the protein CASSRTTGGNGYTF.

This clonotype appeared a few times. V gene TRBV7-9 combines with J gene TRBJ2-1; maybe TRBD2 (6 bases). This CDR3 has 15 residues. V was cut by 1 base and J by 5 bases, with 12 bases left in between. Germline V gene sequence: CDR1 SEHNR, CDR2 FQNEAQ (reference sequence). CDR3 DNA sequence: TGTGCCAGCAGCTTAGTGTTAGCGGCCAACAATGAGCAGTTCTTC. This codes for CASSLVLAANNEQFF.

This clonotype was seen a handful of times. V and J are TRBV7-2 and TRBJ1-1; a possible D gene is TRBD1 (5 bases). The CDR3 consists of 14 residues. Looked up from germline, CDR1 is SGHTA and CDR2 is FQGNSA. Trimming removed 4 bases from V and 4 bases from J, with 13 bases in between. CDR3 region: CASSSAGGGTEAFF. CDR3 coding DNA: TGTGCCAGCAGCTCCGCCGGGGGAGGCACTGAAGCTTTCTTT.

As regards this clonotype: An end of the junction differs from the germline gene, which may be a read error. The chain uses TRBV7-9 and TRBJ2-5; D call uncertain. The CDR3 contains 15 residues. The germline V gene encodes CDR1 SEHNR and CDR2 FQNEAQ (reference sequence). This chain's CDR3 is CASSLDITLQATQYF. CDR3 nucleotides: TGTGCCAGCAGCTTAGACATAACCCTCCAAGCGACCCAGTACTTC.

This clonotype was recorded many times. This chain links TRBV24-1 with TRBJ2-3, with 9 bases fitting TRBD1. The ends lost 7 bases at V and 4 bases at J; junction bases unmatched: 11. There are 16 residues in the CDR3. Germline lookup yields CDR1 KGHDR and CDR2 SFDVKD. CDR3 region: CATRGRRDRVSDTQYF. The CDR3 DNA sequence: TGTGCCACCAGAGGACGCCGGGACAGGGTGTCAGATACGCAGTATTTT.

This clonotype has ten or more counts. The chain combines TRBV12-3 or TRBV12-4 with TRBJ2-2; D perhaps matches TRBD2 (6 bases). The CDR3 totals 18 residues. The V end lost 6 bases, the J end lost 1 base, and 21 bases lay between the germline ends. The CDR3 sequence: CASSYGVAGRLNTGELFF. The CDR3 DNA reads TGTGCCAGCAGCTATGGGGTGGCGGGGAGATTGAACACCGGGGAGCTGTTTTTT.

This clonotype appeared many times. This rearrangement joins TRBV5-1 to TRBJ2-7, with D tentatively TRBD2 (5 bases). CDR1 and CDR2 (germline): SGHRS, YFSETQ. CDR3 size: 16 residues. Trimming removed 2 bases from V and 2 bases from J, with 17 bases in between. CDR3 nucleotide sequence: TGCGCCAGCAGCTTACGTATATTTGGGAGTCCCTACGAGCAGTACTTC. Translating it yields CASSLRIFGSPYEQYF. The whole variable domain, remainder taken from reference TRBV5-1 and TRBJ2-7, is KAGVTQTPRYLIKTRGQQVTLSCSPISGHRSVSWYQQTPGQGLQFLFEYFSETQRNKGNFPGRFSGRQFSNSRSEMNVSTLELGDSALYLCASSLRIFGSPYEQYFGPGTRLTVT.

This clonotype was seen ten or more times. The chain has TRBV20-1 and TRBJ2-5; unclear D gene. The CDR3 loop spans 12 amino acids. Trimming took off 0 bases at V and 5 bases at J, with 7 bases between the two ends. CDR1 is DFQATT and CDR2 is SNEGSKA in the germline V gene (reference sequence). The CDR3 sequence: CSAREARETQYF. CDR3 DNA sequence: TGCAGTGCTAGAGAGGCAAGGGAGACCCAGTACTTC.

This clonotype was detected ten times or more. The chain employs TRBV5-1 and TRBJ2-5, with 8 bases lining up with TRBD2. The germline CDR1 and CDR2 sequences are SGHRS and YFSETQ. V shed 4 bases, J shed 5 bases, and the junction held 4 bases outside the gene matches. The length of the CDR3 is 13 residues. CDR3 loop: CASSTGLAETQYF. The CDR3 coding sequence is TGCGCCAGCAGCACCGGACTAGCTGAGACCCAGTACTTC.

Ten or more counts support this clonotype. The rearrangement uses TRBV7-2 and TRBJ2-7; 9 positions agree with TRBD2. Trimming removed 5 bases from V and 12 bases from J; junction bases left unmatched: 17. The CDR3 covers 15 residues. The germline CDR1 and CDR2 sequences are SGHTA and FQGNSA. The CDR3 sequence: CASSGGASGTNGRYF. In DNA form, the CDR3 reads TGTGCCAGCAGCGGGGGGGCTAGCGGGACCAACGGGAGGTACTTC. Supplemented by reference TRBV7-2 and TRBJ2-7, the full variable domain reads GAGVSQSPSNKVTEKGKDVELRCDPISGHTALYWYRQSLGQGLEFLIYFQGNSAPDKSGLPSDRFSAERTGGSVSTLTIQRTQQEDSAVYLCASSGGASGTNGRYFGPGTRLTVT.

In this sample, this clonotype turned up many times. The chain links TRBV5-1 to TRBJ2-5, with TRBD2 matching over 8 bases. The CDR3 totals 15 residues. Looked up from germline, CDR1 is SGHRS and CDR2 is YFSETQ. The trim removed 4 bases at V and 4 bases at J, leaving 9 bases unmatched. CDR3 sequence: CASSTASGSGETQYF. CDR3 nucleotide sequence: TGCGCCAGCAGCACCGCCAGCGGGAGTGGAGAGACCCAGTACTTC.

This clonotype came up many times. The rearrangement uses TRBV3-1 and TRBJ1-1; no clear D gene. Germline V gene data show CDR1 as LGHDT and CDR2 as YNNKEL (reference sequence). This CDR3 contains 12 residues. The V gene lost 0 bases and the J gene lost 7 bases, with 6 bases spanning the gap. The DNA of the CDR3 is TGTGCCAGCAGCCAAGAGCTGAGTGAAGCTTTCTTT. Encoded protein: CASSQELSEAFF.

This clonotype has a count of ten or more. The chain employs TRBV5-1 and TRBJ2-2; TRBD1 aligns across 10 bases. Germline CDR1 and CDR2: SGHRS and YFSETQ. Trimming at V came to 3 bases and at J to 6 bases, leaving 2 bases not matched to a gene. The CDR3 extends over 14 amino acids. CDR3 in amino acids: CASSSGTGAGELFF. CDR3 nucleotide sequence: TGCGCCAGCAGCTCCGGGACAGGGGCCGGGGAGCTGTTTTTT.

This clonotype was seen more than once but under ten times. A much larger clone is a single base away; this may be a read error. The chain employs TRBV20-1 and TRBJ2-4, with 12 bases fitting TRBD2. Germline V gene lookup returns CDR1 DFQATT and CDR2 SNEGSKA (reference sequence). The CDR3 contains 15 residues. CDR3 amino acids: CSAMTSGSRKNTQYF. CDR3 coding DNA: TGCAGTGCCATGACTAGCGGGAGTAGAAAAAACACTCAGTACTTC.

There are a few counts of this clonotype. CDR3 coding DNA: TGTGCCTGGAGTGTTGTCAGGTTCAAAAACATTCAGTACTTC. Amino acids: CAWSVVRFKNIQYF. The V call is TRBV30, the J call TRBJ2-4; no clear D gene. CDR3 length: 14 residues. The ends were cut back, 0 bases at V and 3 bases at J, with 9 bases in the middle. Germline V lookup: CDR1 GTSNPN, CDR2 SVGIG (reference sequence).

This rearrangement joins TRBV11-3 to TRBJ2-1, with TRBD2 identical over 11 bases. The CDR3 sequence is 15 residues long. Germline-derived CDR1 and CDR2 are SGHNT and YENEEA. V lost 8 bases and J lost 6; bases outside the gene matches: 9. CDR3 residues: CASALSSGGANEQFF. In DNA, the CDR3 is TGTGCCAGCGCCCTTAGTAGCGGGGGGGCCAATGAGCAGTTCTTC.

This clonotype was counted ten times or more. The CDR3: CASSPAFRDTDTQYF. The CDR3 DNA is TGTGCCAGCAGCCCCGCATTCAGGGACACAGATACGCAGTATTTT. The V call is TRBV7-8, the J call TRBJ2-3; tentatively, D is TRBD1 (5 bases). This CDR3 has 15 amino acids. The ends were cut back, 5 bases at V and 2 bases at J, with 14 bases in the middle. CDR1 and CDR2 (germline): SGHVS, FQNEAQ.

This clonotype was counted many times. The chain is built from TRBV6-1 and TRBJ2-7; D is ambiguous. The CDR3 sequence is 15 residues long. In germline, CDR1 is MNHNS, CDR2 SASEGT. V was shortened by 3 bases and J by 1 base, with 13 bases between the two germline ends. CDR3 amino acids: CASSEEWGLSYEQYF. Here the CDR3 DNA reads TGTGCCAGCAGTGAGGAATGGGGATTATCCTACGAGCAGTACTTC.

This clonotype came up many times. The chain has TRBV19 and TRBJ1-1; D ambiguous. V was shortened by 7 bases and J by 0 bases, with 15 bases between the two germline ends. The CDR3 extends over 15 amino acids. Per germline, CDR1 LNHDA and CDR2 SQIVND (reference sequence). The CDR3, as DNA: TGTGCCAGTACCCATGCCGGGAATATGAACACTGAAGCTTTCTTT. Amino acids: CASTHAGNMNTEAFF.

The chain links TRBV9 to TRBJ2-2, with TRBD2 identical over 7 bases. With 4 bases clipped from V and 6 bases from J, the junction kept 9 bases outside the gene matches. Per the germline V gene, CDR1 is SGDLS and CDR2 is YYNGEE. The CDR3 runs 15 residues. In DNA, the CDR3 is TGTGCCAGCAGCCCTCGGGACTATCCACCCGGGGAGCTGTTTTTT. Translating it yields CASSPRDYPPGELFF.

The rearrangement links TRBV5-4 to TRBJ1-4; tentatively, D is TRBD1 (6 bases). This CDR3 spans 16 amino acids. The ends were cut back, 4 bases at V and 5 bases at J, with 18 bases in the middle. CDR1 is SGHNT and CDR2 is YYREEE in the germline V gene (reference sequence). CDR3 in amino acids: CASSPWGLGANEKLFF. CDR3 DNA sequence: TGTGCCAGCAGCCCTTGGGGCCTGGGGGCGAATGAAAAACTGTTTTTT. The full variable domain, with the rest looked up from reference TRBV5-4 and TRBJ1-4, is ETGVTQSPTHLIKTRGQQVTLRCSSQSGHNTVSWYQQALGQGPQFIFQYYREEENGRGNFPPRFSGLQFPNYSSELNVNALELDDSALYLCASSPWGLGANEKLFFGSGTQLSVL.

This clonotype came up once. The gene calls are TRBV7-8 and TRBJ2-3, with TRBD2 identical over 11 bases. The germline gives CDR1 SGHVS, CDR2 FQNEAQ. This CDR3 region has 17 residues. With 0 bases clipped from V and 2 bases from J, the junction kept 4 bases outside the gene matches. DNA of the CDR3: TGTGCCAGCAGCTTAGCTACTAGCGGGGGTAACACAGATACGCAGTATTTT. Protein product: CASSLATSGGNTDTQYF. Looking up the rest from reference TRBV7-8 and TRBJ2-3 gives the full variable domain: GAGVSQSPRYKVAKRGQDVALRCDPISGHVSLFWYQQALGQGPEFLTYFQNEAQLDKSGLPSDRFFAERPEGSVSTLKIQRTQQEDSAVYLCASSLATSGGNTDTQYFGPGTRLTVL.

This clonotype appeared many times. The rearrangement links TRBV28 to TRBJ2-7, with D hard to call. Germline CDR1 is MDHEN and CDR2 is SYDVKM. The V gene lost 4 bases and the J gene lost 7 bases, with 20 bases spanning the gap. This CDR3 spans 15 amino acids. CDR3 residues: CASSSTRTELMEQYF. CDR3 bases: TGTGCCAGCAGTTCCACTCGGACGGAGCTTATGGAGCAGTACTTC.

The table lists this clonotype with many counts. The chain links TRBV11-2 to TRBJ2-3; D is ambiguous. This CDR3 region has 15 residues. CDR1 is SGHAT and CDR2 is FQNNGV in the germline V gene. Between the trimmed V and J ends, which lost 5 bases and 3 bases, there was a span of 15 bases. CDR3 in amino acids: CASSPGPAPTDTQYF. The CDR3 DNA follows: TGTGCCAGCAGCCCAGGCCCCGCACCTACAGATACGCAGTATTTT.

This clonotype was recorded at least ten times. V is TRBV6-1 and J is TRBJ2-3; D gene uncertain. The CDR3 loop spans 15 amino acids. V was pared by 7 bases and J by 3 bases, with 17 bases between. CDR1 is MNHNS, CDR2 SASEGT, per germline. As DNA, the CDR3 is TGTGCCAGCACCCTGGGCGTCGACGGAACAGATACGCAGTATTTT. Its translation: CASTLGVDGTDTQYF.

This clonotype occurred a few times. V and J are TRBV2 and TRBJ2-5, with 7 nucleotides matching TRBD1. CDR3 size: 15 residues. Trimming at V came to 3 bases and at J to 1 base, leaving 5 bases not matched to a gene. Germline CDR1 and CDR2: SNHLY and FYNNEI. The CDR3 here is CASSDPRQGQETQYF. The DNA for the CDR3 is TGTGCCAGCAGTGACCCCAGACAGGGCCAAGAGACCCAGTACTTC.

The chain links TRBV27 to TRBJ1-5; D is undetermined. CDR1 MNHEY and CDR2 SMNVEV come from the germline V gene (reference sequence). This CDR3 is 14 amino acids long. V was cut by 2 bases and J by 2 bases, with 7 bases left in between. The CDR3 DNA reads TGTGCCAGCAGTTTAGCGCTAGGCAATCAGCCCCAGCATTTT. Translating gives CASSLALGNQPQHF.

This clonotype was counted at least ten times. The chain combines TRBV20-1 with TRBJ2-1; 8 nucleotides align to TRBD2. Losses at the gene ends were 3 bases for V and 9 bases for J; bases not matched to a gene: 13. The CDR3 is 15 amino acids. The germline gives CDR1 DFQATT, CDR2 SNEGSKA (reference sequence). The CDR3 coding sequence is TGCAGTGCTAGGGCCTCGGGACTAGAGTTCGGTGAGCAGTTCTTC. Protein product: CSARASGLEFGEQFF.